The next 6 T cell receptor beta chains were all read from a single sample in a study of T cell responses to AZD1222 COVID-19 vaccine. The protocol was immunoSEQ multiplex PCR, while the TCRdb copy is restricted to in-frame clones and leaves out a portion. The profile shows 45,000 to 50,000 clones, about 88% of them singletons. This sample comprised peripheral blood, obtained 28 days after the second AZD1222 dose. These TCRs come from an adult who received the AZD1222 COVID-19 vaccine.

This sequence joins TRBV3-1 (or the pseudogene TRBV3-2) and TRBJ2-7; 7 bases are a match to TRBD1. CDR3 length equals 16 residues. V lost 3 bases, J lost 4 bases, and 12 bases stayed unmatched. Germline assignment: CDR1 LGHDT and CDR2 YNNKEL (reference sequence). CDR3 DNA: TGTGCCAGCAGCCACATCGGGACGGCCAGGGGGTACGAGCAGTACTTC. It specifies CASSHIGTARGYEQYF.

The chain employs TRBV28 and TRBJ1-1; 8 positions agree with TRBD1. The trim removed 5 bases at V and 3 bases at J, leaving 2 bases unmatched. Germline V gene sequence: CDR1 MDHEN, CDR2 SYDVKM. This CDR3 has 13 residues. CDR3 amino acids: CASSGDRHTEAFF. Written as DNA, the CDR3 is TGTGCCAGCAGTGGGGACAGGCACACTGAAGCTTTCTTT.

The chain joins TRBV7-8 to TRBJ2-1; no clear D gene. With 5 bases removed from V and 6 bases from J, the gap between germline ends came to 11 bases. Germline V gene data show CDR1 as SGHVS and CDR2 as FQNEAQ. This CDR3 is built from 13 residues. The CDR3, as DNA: TGTGCCAGCAGCCCAGAGGCAGGCAATGAGCAGTTCTTC. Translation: CASSPEAGNEQFF.

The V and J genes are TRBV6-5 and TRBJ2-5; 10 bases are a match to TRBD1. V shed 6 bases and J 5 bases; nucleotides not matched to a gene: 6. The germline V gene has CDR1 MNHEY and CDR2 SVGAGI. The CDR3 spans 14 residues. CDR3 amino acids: CASSKTGGMETQYF. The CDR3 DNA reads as TGTGCCAGCAGCAAGACAGGGGGCATGGAGACCCAGTACTTC.

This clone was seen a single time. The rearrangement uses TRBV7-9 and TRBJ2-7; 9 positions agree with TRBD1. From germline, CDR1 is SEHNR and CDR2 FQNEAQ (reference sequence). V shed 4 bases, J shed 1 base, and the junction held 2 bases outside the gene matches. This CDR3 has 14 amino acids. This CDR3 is CASSWTGESYEQYF. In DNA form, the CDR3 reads TGTGCCAGCAGCTGGACAGGGGAATCCTACGAGCAGTACTTC.

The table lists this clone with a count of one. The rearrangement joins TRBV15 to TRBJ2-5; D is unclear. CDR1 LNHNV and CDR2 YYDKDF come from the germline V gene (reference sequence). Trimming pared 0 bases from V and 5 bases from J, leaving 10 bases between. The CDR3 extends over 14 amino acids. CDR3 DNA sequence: TGTGCCACCAGCAGAGATTGGAGTCAGGAGACCCAGTACTTC. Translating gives CATSRDWSQETQYF.